Listed here are 8 T cell receptor beta chains from one sample, sequenced in a study of control samples from healthy donors and cancer patients. Using immunoSEQ multiplex PCR, the repertoire was profiled, and TCRdb retains in-frame clones only, with some absent. The top ten clones hold 13% of a sample with 100,000 or so clones, 80% to 90% of them seen once. The sequenced sample consisted of blood. Receptor source: a woman aged 50 to 65 in good health.

This sequence joins TRBV4-1 and TRBJ2-3; D is unresolved. The CDR3 totals 11 residues. Germline-derived CDR1 and CDR2 are MGHRA and YSYEKL. V shed 3 bases and J shed 3 bases, with 1 base lying between them. CDR3 region: CASSQTDTQYF. The CDR3 region has the DNA TGCGCCAGCAGCCAGACAGATACGCAGTATTTT.

The chain combines TRBV10-3 with TRBJ2-2; D call uncertain. CDR1 ENHRY and CDR2 SYGVKD come from the germline V gene. The CDR3 has 14 amino acids. Trimming cost V 6 bases and J 4 bases, with 12 bases left between them. The CDR3 DNA reads as TGTGCCATCAGGGATGGGGTAGGCACCGGGGAGCTGTTTTTT. This gives the protein CAIRDGVGTGELFF.

The J gene is TRBJ2-2, the V gene TRBV9; 11 nucleotides match TRBD1. V lost 2 bases and J lost 7; bases outside the gene matches: 4. CDR1 is SGDLS, CDR2 YYNGEE, per germline. The CDR3 is 15 residues long. Here the CDR3 DNA reads TGTGCCAGCAGCGTGGACAGGGGGCGGGGCGGGGAGCTGTTTTTT. It encodes CASSVDRGRGGELFF. Combining the CDR3 with reference TRBV9 and TRBJ2-2 gives the whole variable domain DSGVTQTPKHLITATGQRVTLRCSPRSGDLSVYWYQQSLDQGLQFLIQYYNGEERAKGNILERFSAQQFPDLHSELNLSSLELGDSALYFCASSVDRGRGGELFFGEGSRLTVL.

The chain joins TRBV18 to TRBJ2-7, with D uncertain. V shed 3 bases and J shed 3 bases, with 6 bases lying between them. Germline loops: CDR1 KGHSH, CDR2 LQKENI. The CDR3 is made up of 12 amino acids. CDR3 nucleotides: TGTGCCAGCTCACCGGCCCTCTACGAGCAGTACTTC. This sequence encodes CASSPALYEQYF.

The chain is built from TRBV27 and TRBJ2-7; tentative D call: TRBD2 (6 bases). Germline V CDR1 and CDR2: MNHEY, SMNVEV (reference sequence). This CDR3 contains 13 residues. Trimming took 5 bases from V and 6 from J, leaving 14 bases between them. CDR3 DNA: TGTGCCAGCAGTGCCGGAGGGGCCCGCGAGCAGTACTTC. Amino acids: CASSAGGAREQYF.

This chain links TRBV3-1 (or the pseudogene TRBV3-2) with TRBJ2-2; TRBD2 aligns across 9 bases. Losses at the gene ends were 2 bases for V and 1 base for J; bases not matched to a gene: 2. The CDR3 totals 16 residues. Germline CDR1 is LGHDT and CDR2 is YNNKEL (reference sequence). The CDR3 here is CASSQQTSGNTGELFF. DNA for the CDR3: TGTGCCAGCAGCCAACAGACTAGCGGGAACACCGGGGAGCTGTTTTTT.

V gene TRBV5-4 combines with J gene TRBJ2-3; D perhaps matches TRBD1 (6 bases). CDR1 and CDR2 from the germline V gene are SGHNT and YYREEE (reference sequence). The CDR3 consists of 17 residues. Trimming left V 7 bases short and J 3 bases short, with 24 bases between. The CDR3: CASGPRRTGGGTDTQYF. As DNA, the CDR3 is TGTGCCAGCGGACCCCGTCGAACTGGGGGCGGAACAGATACGCAGTATTTT.

The chain employs TRBV7-3 and TRBJ2-2; D is ambiguous. This CDR3 has 13 residues. The V end was cut by 5 bases, the J end by 7 bases, with 11 bases between. From germline, CDR1 is SGHTA and CDR2 FQGTGA. The CDR3 is CASSEFGSGELFF. Here the CDR3 DNA reads TGTGCCAGCAGCGAGTTCGGTAGCGGGGAGCTGTTTTTT.